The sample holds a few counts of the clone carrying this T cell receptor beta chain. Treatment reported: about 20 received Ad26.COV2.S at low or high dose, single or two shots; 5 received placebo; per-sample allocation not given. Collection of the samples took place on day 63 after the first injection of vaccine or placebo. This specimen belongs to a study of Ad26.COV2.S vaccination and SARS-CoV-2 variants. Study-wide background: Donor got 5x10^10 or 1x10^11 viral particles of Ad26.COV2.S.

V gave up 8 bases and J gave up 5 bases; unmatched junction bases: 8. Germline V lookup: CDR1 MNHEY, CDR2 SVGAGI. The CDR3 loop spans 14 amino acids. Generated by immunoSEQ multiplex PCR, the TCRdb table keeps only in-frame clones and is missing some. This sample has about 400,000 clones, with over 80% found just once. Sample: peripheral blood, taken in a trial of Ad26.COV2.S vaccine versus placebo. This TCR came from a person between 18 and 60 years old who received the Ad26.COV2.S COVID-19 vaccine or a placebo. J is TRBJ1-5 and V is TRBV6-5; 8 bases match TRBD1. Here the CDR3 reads CASSRTGWDQPQHF. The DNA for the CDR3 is TGTGCCAGCTCGAGGACAGGGTGGGATCAGCCCCAGCATTTT.